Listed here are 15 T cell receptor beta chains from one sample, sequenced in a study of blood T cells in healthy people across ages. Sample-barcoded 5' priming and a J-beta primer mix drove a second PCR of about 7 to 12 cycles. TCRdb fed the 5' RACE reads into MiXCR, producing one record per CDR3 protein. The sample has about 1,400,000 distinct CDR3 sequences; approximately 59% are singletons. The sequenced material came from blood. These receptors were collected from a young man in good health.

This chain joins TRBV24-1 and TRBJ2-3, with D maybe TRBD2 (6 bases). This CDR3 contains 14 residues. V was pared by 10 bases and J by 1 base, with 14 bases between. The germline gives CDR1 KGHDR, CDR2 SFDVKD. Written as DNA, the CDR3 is TGTGCCACATCCATGGAGGGTGGCACAGATACGCAGTATTTT. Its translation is CATSMEGGTDTQYF.

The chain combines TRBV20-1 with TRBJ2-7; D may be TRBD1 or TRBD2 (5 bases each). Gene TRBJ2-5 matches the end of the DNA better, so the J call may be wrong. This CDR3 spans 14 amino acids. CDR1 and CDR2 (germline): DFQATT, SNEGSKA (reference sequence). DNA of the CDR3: TGCAGTGCTCGGGGCACCAATACCCAAGAGACCCAGTACTTC. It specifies CSARGTNTQETQYF.

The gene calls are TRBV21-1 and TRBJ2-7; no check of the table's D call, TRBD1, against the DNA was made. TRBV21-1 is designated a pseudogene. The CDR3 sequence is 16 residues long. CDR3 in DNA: TGTGCCAGCAGCCGCAGGACCCTGTTAAAACCCTACGAGCAGTACTTC. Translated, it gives CASSRRTLLKPYEQYF.

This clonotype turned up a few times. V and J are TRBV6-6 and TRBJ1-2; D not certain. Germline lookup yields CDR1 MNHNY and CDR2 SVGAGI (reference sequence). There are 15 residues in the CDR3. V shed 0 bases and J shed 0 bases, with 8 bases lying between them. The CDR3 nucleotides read TGTGCCAGCAGTTACTCATCCGAGACTAACTATGGCTACACCTTC. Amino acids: CASSYSSETNYGYTF.

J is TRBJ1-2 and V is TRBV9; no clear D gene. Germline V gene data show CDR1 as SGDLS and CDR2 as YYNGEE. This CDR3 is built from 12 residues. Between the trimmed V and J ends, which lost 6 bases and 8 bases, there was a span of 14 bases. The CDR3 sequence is CASTVGARGYTF. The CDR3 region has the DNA TGTGCCAGCACCGTCGGCGCGAGGGGCTACACCTTC. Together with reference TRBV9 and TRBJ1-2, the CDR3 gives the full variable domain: DSGVTQTPKHLITATGQRVTLRCSPRSGDLSVYWYQQSLDQGLQFLIQYYNGEERAKGNILERFSAQQFPDLHSELNLSSLELGDSALYFCASTVGARGYTFGSGTRLTVV.

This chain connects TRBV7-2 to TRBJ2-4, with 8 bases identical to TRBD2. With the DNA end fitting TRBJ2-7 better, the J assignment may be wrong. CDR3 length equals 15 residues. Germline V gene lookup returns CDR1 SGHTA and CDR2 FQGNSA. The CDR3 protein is CASSFHIIAGSEQYF. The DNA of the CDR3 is TGTGCCAGCAGCTTCCATATAATAGCGGGAAGCGAGCAGTACTTC.

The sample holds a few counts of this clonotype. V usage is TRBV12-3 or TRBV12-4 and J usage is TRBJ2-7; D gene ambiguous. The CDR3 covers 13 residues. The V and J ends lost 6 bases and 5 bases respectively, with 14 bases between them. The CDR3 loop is CASSPGSINEQYF. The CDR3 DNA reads TGTGCCAGCAGCCCCGGGTCAATTAACGAGCAGTACTTC.

The chain's CDR3 is CATNLGNTIYF. In nucleotides, the CDR3 is TGTGCCACCAATCTAGGAAACACCATATATTTT. V gene TRBV14 combines with J gene TRBJ1-3; D call uncertain. V was pared by 10 bases and J by 4 bases, with 8 bases between. Germline-derived CDR1 and CDR2 are SGHDN and FVKESK. The CDR3 sequence is 11 residues long.

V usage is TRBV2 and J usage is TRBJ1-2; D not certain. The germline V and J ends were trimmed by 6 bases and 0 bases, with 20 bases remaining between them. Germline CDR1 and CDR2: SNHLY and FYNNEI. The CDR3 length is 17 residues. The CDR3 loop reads CASRETAGSTPNYGYTF. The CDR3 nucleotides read TGTGCCAGCAGGGAGACTGCTGGGTCTACACCTAACTATGGCTACACCTTC.

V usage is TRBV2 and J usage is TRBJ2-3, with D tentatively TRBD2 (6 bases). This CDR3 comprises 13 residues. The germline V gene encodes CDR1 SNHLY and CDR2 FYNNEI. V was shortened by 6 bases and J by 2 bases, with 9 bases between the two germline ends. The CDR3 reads CASRDYNTDTQYF. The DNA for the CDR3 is TGTGCCAGCAGGGACTACAACACAGATACGCAGTATTTT. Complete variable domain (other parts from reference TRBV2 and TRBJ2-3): EPEVTQTPSHQVTQMGQEVILRCVPISNHLYFYWYRQILGQKVEFLVSFYNNEISEKSEIFDDQFSVERPDGSNFTLKIRSTKLEDSAMYFCASRDYNTDTQYFGPGTRLTVL.

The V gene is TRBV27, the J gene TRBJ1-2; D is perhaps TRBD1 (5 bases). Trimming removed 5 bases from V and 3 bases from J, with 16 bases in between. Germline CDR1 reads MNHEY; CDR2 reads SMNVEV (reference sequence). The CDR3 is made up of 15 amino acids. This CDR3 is CASSTLPRDHYGYTF. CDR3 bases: TGTGCCAGCAGTACACTCCCCAGGGACCACTATGGCTACACCTTC.

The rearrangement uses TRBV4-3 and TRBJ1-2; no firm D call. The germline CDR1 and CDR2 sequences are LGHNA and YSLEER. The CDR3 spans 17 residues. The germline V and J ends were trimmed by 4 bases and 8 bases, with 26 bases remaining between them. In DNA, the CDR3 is TGCGCCAGCAGCCTGGCCCGGATTGGGCAGTCAAGAGGCGGCTACACCTTC. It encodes CASSLARIGQSRGGYTF.

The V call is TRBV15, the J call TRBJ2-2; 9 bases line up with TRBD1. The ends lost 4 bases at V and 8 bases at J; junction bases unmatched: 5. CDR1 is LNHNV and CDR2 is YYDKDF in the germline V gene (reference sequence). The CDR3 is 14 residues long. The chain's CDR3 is CATSTDRGLGELFF. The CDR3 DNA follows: TGTGCCACCAGCACCGACAGGGGGTTAGGGGAGCTGTTTTTT.

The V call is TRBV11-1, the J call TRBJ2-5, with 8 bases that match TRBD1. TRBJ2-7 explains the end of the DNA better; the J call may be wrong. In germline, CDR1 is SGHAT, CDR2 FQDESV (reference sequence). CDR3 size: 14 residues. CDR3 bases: TGTGCCAGCAGCTTAGTCCCTGGGACAGGCGAGCAGTACTTC. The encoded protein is CASSLVPGTGEQYF.

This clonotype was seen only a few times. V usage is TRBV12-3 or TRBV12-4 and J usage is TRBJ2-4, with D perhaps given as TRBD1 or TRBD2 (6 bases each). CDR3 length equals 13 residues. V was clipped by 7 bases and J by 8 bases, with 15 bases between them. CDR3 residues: CASTGAGKDIQYF. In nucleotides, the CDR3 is TGTGCCAGCACGGGGGCGGGAAAAGACATTCAGTACTTC.